In its sample, the clone carrying this T cell receptor beta chain ranks as medium-sized (0.01 to 0.1%). Its antigen is undetermined. The data derive from a study of vaccination and CD4 T cells after COVID-19. As for the study in general: Convalescent donors: six male, four female; seven Caucasian, two Asian, one multiracial, two Hispanic.

The treatment here: roughly 10-day PBMC culture with coronavirus spike peptide pools or control peptides (ViraFEST assay). These CD4+ T cells came from an unexposed donor, sampled before the COVID-19 pandemic (2011-2018). First, ViraFEST expanded antigen-specific T cells with peptide pools, and next it sequenced the TCRs. With the Oncomine TCR Beta short-read assay, DNA from cultured CD4+ T cells was sequenced. The authors extracted genomic DNA from cultured CD4+ T cells. One entry per CDR3 protein, called by TCRdb with MiXCR from the PCR reads. The repertoire includes under 8,000 distinct CDR3 sequences, 41% of them detected once, and under 40% sits in the top ten. What was sequenced was CD4+ T cells from blood, cultured in vitro. The TCR comes from a human donor in good health.

The CDR3 DNA reads as TGTGCCAGCAGCCCCAAGGGCCCTTACGAGCAGTACTTC. It codes for CASSPKGPYEQYF. The chain is built from TRBV7-9 and TRBJ2-7; unclear D gene. V gave up 5 bases and J gave up 4 bases, with 12 bases separating them. Germline values: CDR1 SEHNR, CDR2 FQNEAQ (reference sequence). This CDR3 is 13 amino acids long.